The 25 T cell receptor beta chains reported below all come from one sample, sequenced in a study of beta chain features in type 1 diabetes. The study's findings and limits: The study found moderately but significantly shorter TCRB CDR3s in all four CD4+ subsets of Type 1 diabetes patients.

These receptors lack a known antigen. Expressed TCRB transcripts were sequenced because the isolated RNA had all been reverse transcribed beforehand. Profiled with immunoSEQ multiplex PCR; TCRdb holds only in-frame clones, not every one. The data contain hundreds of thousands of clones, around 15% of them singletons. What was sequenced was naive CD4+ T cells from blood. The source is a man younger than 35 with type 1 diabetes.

CDR3 sequence: CASSSQTENYGYTF. The CDR3 DNA sequence: TGTGCCAGCAGCTCCCAGACGGAAAACTATGGCTACACCTTC. This chain links TRBV11-2 with TRBJ1-2, with D hard to call. The ends were cut back, 4 bases at V and 2 bases at J, with 11 bases in the middle. Looked up from germline, CDR1 is SGHAT and CDR2 is FQNNGV. The CDR3 loop spans 14 amino acids.

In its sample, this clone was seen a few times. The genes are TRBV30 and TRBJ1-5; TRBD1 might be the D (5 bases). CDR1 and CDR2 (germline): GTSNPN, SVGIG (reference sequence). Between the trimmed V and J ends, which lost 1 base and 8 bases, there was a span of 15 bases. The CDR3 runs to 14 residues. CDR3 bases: TGTGCCTGGAGTGAAGGGGCTGCTCCCAAGCCCCAGCATTTT. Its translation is CAWSEGAAPKPQHF.

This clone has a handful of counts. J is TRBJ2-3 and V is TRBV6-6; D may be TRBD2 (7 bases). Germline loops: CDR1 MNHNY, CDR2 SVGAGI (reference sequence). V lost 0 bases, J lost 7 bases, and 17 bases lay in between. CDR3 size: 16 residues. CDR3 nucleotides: TGTGCCAGCAGTTACTCCGGGGGGCAGACCATTAATACGCAGTATTTT. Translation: CASSYSGGQTINTQYF.

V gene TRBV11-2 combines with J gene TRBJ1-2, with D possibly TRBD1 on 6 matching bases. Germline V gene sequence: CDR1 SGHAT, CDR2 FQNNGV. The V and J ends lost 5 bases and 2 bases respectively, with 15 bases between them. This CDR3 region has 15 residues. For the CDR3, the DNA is TGTGCCAGCAGCGTCGGGACACAGGAAAACTATGGCTACACCTTC. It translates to CASSVGTQENYGYTF.

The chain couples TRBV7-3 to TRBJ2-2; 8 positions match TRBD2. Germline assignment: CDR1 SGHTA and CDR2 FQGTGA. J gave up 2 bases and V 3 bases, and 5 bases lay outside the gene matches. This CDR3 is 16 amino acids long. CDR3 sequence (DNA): TGTGCCAGCAGCTTGCTAGCGGGCTACAACACCGGGGAGCTGTTTTTT. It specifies CASSLLAGYNTGELFF.

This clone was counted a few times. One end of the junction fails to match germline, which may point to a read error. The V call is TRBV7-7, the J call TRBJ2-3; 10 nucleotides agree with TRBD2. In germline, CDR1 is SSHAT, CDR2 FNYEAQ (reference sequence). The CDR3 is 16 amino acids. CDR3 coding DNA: TGTGCTAGCAGCTTAGAGGCTAGCGGGGGAGGAGATACGCAGTATTTT. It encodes CASSLEASGGGDTQYF.

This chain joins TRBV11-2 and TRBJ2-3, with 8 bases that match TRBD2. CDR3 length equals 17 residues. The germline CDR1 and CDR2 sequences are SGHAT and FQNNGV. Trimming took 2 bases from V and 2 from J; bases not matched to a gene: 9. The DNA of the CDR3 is TGTGCCAGCAGCTTACGCCTGTCGGGGGGGACCACAGATACGCAGTATTTT. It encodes CASSLRLSGGTTDTQYF.

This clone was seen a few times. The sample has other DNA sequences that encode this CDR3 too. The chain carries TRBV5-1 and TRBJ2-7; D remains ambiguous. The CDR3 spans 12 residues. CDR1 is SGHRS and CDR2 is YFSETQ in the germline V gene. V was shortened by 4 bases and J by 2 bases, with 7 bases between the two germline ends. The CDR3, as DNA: TGCGCCAGCAGCCCGGATACCTACGAGCAGTACTTC. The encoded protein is CASSPDTYEQYF.

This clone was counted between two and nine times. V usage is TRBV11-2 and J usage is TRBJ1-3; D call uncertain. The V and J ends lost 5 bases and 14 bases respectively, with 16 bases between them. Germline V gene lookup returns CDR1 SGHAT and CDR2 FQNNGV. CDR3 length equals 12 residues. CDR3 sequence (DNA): TGTGCCAGCAGCGACCAAGGGATAGCGGTATATTTT. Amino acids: CASSDQGIAVYF.

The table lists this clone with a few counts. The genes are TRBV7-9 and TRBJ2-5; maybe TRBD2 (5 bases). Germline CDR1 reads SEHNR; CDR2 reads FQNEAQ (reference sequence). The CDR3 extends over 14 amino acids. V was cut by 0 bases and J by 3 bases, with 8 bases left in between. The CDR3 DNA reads TGTGCCAGCAGCTTAGCCGGGAAGAAAGAGACCCAGTACTTC. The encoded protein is CASSLAGKKETQYF.

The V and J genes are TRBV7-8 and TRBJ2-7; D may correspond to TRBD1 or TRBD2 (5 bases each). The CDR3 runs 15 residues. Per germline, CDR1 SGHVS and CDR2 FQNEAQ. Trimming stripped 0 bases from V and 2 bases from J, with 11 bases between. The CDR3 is CASSLALRDPYEQYF. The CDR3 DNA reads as TGTGCCAGCAGCTTAGCGCTGAGGGACCCCTACGAGCAGTACTTC. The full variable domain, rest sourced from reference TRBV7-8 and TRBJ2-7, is GAGVSQSPRYKVAKRGQDVALRCDPISGHVSLFWYQQALGQGPEFLTYFQNEAQLDKSGLPSDRFFAERPEGSVSTLKIQRTQQEDSAVYLCASSLALRDPYEQYFGPGTRLTVT.

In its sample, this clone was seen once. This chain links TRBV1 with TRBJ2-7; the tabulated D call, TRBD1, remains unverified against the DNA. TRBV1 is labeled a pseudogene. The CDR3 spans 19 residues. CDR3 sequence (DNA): TGCACCAGCAGCCCTCCGAAAGGGGTATCGCCAGGAAGCCCCTACGAGCAGTACTTC. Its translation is CTSSPPKGVSPGSPYEQYF.

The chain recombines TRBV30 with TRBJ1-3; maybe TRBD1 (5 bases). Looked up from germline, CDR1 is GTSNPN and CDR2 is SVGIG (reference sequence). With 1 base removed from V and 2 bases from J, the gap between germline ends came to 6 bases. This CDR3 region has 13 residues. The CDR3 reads CAWSAGPGNTIYF. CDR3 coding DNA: TGTGCCTGGAGTGCAGGGCCTGGAAACACCATATATTTT.

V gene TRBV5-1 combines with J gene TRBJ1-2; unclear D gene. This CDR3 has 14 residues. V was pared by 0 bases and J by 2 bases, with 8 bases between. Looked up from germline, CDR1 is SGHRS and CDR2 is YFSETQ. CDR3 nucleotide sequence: TGCGCCAGCAGCTTGGATAACGGAAACTATGGCTACACCTTC. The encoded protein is CASSLDNGNYGYTF. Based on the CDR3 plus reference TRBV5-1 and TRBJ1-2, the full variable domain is KAGVTQTPRYLIKTRGQQVTLSCSPISGHRSVSWYQQTPGQGLQFLFEYFSETQRNKGNFPGRFSGRQFSNSRSEMNVSTLELGDSALYLCASSLDNGNYGYTFGSGTRLTVV.

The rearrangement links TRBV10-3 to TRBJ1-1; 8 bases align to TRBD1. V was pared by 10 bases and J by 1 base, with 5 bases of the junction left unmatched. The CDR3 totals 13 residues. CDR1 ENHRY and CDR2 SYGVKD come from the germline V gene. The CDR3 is CANSGTGNTEAFF. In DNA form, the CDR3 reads TGTGCCAACTCCGGGACAGGGAACACTGAAGCTTTCTTT.

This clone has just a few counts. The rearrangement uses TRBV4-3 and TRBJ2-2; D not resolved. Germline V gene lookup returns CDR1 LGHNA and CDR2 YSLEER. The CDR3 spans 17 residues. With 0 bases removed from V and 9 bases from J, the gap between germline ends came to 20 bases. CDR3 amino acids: CASSQELLQPLHRELFF. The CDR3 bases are TGCGCCAGCAGCCAAGAACTTCTACAACCACTCCACCGGGAGCTGTTTTTT.

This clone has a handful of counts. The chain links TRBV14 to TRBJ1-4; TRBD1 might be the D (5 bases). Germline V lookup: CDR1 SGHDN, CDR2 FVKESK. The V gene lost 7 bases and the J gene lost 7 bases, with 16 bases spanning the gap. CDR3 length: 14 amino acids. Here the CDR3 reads CASTPTEAPEKLFF. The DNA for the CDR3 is TGTGCCAGCACCCCGACAGAAGCCCCTGAAAAACTGTTTTTT.

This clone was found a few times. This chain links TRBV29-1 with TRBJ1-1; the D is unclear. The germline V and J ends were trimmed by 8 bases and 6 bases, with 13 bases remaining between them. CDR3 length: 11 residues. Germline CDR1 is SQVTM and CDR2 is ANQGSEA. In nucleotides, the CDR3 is TGCAGCCCCGGGGATGTCGCTGAAGCTTTCTTT. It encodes CSPGDVAEAFF.

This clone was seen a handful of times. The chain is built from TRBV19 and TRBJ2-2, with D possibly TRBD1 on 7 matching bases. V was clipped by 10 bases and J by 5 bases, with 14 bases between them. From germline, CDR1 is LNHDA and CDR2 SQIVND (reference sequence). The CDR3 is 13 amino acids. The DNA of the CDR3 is TGTGCCACGGGGGACAGACCAACCGGGGAGCTGTTTTTT. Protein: CATGDRPTGELFF. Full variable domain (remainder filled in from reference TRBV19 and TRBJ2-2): DGGITQSPKYLFRKEGQNVTLSCEQNLNHDAMYWYRQDPGQGLRLIYYSQIVNDFQKGDIAEGYSVSREKKESFPLTVTSAQKNPTAFYLCATGDRPTGELFFGEGSRLTVL.

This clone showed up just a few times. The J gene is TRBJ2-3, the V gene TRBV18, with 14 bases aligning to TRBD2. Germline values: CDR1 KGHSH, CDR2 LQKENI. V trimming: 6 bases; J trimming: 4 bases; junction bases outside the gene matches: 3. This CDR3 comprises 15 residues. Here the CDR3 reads CASSSTSGGADTQYF. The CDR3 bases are TGTGCCAGCTCGTCGACTAGCGGGGGGGCAGATACGCAGTATTTT.

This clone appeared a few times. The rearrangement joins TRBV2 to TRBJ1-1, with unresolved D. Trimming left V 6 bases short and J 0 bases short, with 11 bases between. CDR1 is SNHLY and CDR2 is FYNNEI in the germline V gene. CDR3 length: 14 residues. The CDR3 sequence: CASRTRSLNTEAFF. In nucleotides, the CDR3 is TGTGCCAGCAGGACGAGGTCCCTGAACACTGAAGCTTTCTTT.

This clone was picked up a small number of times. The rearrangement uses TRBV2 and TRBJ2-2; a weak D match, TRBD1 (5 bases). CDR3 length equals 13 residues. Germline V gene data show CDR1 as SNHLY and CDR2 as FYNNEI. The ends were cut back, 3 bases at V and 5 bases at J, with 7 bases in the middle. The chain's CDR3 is CASSDQGTGELFF. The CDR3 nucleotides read TGTGCCAGCAGTGATCAGGGTACCGGGGAGCTGTTTTTT. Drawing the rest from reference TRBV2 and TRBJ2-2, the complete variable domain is EPEVTQTPSHQVTQMGQEVILRCVPISNHLYFYWYRQILGQKVEFLVSFYNNEISEKSEIFDDQFSVERPDGSNFTLKIRSTKLEDSAMYFCASSDQGTGELFFGEGSRLTVL.

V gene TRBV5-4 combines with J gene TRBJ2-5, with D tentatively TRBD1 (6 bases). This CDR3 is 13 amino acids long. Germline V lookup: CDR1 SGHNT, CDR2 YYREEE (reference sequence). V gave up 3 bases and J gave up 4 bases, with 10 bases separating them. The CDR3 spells CASSSDRLETQYF. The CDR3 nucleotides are TGTGCCAGCAGCTCCGACAGGCTAGAGACCCAGTACTTC.

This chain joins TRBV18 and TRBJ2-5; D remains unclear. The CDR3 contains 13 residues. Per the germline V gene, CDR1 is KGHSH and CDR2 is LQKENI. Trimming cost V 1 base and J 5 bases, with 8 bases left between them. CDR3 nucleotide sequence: TGTGCCAGCTCACCACTCGAATCGGAGACCCAGTACTTC. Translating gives CASSPLESETQYF.

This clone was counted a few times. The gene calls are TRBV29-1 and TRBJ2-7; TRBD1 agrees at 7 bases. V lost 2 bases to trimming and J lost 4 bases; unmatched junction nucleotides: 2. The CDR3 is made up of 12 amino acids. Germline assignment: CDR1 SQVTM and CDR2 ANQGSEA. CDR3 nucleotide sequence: TGCAGCGTTGAAATGACAGGGTACGAGCAGTACTTC. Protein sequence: CSVEMTGYEQYF.